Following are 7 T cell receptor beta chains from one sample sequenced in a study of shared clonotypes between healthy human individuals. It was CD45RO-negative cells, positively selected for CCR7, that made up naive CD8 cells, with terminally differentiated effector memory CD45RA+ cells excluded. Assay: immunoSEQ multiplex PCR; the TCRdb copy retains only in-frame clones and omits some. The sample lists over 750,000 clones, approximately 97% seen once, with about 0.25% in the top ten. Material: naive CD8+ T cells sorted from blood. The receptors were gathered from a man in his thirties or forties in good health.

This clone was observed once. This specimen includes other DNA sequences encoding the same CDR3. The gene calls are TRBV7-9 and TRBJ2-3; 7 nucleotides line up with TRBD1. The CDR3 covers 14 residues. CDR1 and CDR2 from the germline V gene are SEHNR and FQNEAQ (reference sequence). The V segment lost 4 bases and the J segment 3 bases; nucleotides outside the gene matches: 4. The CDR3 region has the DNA TGTGCCAGCAGCTCTCCGGGACAGACAGATACGCAGTATTTT. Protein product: CASSSPGQTDTQYF.

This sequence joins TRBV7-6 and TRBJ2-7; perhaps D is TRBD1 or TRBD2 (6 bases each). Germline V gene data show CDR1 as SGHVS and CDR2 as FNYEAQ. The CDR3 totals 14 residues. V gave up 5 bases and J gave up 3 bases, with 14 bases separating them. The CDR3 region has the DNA TGTGCCAGCAGCCCCCCGGGGGCAGACTACGAGCAGTACTTC. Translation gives CASSPPGADYEQYF.

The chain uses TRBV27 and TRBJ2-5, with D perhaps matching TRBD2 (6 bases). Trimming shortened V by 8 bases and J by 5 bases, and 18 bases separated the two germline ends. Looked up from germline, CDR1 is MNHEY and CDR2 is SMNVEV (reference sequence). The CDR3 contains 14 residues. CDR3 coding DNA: TGTGCCAGCTCTAGTGTGGGAGGCGCGGAGACCCAGTACTTC. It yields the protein CASSSVGGAETQYF.

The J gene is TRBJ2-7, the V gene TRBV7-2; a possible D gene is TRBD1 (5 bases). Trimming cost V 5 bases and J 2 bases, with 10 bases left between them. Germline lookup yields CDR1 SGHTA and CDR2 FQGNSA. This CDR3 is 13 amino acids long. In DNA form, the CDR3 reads TGTGCCAGCAGCGTGACAGTTACCTACGAGCAGTACTTC. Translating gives CASSVTVTYEQYF.

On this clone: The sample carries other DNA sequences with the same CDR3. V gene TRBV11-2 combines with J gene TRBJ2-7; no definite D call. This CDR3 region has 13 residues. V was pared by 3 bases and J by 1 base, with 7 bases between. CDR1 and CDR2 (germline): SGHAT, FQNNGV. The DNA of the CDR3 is TGTGCCAGCAGCTTGGAAGTGTCCTACGAGCAGTACTTC. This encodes CASSLEVSYEQYF.

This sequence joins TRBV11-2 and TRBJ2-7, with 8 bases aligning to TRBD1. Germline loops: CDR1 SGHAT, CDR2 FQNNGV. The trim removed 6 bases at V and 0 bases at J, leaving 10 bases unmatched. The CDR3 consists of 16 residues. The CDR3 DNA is TGTGCCAGCAGATCAATACGACAGGGGACCTCCTACGAGCAGTACTTC. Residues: CASRSIRQGTSYEQYF.

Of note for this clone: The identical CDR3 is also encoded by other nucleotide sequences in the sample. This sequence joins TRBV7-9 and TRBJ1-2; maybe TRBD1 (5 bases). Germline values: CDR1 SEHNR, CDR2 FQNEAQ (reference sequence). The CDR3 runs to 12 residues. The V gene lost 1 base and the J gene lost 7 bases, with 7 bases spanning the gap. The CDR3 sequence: CASSLGGGGYTF. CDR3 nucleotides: TGTGCCAGCAGCTTAGGGGGCGGTGGCTACACCTTC.